This T cell receptor beta chain is from a study of T cell repertoires in cytomegalovirus infection. About the study: Epitope selection comprised recently identified HLA-C-restricted CMV epitopes and well-studied HLA-B-restricted CMV epitopes. Public signatures in TCR beta pointed to CMV infection and matching HLA type. Study-level results: HLA-C-restricted CMV clonotypes gave the most frequent clonotype in two of eight donors. Summed frequency of public TCR beta families distinguished CMV carriers with the relevant HLA.

CDR1 and CDR2 (germline): MGHDK, SYGVNS. The CDR3 is made up of 15 amino acids. With 3 bases removed from V and 3 bases from J, the gap between germline ends came to 15 bases. TCRdb used MiXCR to reprocess the reads, holding one entry per CDR3 protein. The sample has 550,000 to 850,000 distinct CDR3 sequences, around 35% seen once. A note on this clonotype: Its antigen is not known.

Source: cultured PBMCs, taken from culture after CMV antigen stimulation. The chain couples TRBV25-1 to TRBJ2-7; D not resolved. This TCR was sampled from a human donor in good health (CMV status not recorded). Some clones in this sample may be carry-over from other donors' samples. The CDR3 DNA sequence: TGTGCCAGCAGTGATCGGACCTCCAGTCGCTACGAGCAGTACTTC. It codes for CASSDRTSSRYEQYF.